This T cell receptor beta chain derives from a study of blood T cell repertoires in COVID-19. This clone was seen just once. Data came from immunoSEQ multiplex PCR; TCRdb stores just in-frame clones and leaves some out. The sample includes 350,000 or so clones, about 88% of them seen just once. Sequences were obtained from PBMCs or T cells enriched from blood (not recorded which). This sequence was found in a woman aged 30 to 39 who had been exposed to COVID-19.

CDR3 sequence reads: CASSMTSVTDTQYF. The CDR3 bases are TGTGCCAGTAGTATGACTAGCGTGACAGATACGCAGTATTTT. This chain connects TRBV19 to TRBJ2-3; 8 bases are a match to TRBD2. V lost 3 bases to trimming and J lost 3 bases; unmatched junction nucleotides: 2. Germline values: CDR1 LNHDA, CDR2 SQIVND (reference sequence). The CDR3 contains 14 residues.